Listed below are T cell receptor beta chains from one sample, sequenced in a study of blood T cell repertoires in COVID-19. The data were produced by immunoSEQ multiplex PCR, yet TCRdb's version contains in-frame clones alone and is incomplete. The sample has some 100,000 clones; around 93% are singletons. The sequenced sample consisted of peripheral blood. The origin of the receptors is a middle-aged man with acute or convalescent COVID-19. Both conserved end residues are part of each CDR3. A D gene is named only where the DNA matches it firmly. Size is omitted from some rows. Given values are once, few, many or a class for expanded clones.

.,TRBJ2-2,TRBV30,.,TGTGCCTCCCCAGGACAAAACACCGGGGAGCTGTTTTTT,CASPGQNTGELFF
.,TRBJ1-5,TRBV6-1,.,TGTGCCAGCAGTGAGGCGGGGGCAGCCTACCCCCAGCATTTT,CASSEAGAAYPQHF
TRBD1,TRBJ1-3,TRBV2,.,TGTGCCAGCAGTGTGGGACAGGGGGCAGTTGGAAACACCATATATTTT,CASSVGQGAVGNTIYF
.,TRBJ2-5,TRBV3-1/TRBV3-2,.,TGTGCCAGCAGCCGGCAAATGGCCCAGTACTTC,CASSRQMAQYF
TRBD2,TRBJ2-1,TRBV7-6,.,TGTGCCAGCAGCTTGAGTAGCGGGGCCAATGAGCAGTTCTTC,CASSLSSGANEQFF
TRBD1,TRBJ1-6,TRBV7-3,.,TGTGCCAGCAGCCTCACAGGGGGCGAACGGTCACCCCTCCACTTT,CASSLTGGERSPLHF
TRBD1,TRBJ1-2,TRBV10-1,.,TGCGCCAGCAGTCCCCAGGGGGCTTACTATGGCTACACCTTC,CASSPQGAYYGYTF
TRBD1,TRBJ1-1,TRBV25-1,.,TGTGCCAGCAGTGGAGTCCAGGGGGCTGCTGAAGCTTTCTTT,CASSGVQGAAEAFF
.,TRBJ2-7,TRBV2,once,TGTGCCAGCACCCCTTCCCGCTACGAGCAGTACTTC,CASTPSRYEQYF
TRBD1,TRBJ2-2,TRBV18,.,TGTGCCAGCTCACCTCCCGGGACAGCGGGGGAGCTGTTTTTT,CASSPPGTAGELFF
TRBD1,TRBJ1-2,TRBV30,.,TGTGCCTGGGGGACAGGGCTCTATGGCTACACCTTC,CAWGTGLYGYTF
.,TRBJ2-1,TRBV25-1,.,TGTGCCAGCGGTGGGGGCCTCGACAAGTTCTTC,CASGGGLDKFF
TRBD1,TRBJ1-6,TRBV5-8,.,TGTGCCAGCAGGGGGACAGGATATAATTCACCCCTCCACTTT,CASRGTGYNSPLHF
.,TRBJ1-5,TRBV27,.,TGTGCCAGCAGTTTCCGCGGACTGGTCAATCAGCCCCAGCATTTT,CASSFRGLVNQPQHF
.,TRBJ1-5,TRBV3-1/TRBV3-2,.,TGTGCCAGCAGCCAAGGTCAGTTCAGCAATCAGCCCCAGCATTTT,CASSQGQFSNQPQHF
TRBD2,TRBJ2-5,TRBV9,.,TGTGCCAGCAGCCCCGGGACTAGCGGGGGTCGGCGGGAGACCCAGTACTTC,CASSPGTSGGRRETQYF
TRBD1,TRBJ2-7,TRBV27,.,TGTGCCAGCCGGGACAGACAGGGCTCCTACGAGCAGTACTTC,CASRDRQGSYEQYF
.,TRBJ2-7,TRBV27,.,TGTGCCAGCAGCTCAGGGCTAGATCACTACGAGCAGTACTTC,CASSSGLDHYEQYF
TRBD1,TRBJ2-1,TRBV25-1,.,TGTGCCAGCAGGACCGGGACAGGGACCTACAATGAGCAGTTCTTC,CASRTGTGTYNEQFF
.,TRBJ2-7,TRBV12-3/TRBV12-4,.,TGTGCCAGCAGTGTATACAGTTACGAGCAGTACTTC,CASSVYSYEQYF
.,TRBJ1-2,TRBV29-1,.,TGCAGCGTGAGCCGGGGGGGTAACTATGGCTACACCTTC,CSVSRGGNYGYTF
TRBD2,TRBJ2-5,TRBV4-1,.,TGCGCCAGCAGCAATCGGGGGGCTGGTAGCGGGGGGGCGGAGACCCAGTACTTC,CASSNRGAGSGGAETQYF
TRBD1,TRBJ2-5,TRBV18,once,TGTGCCAGCTCACCGGGACAGGGGAAAGAGACCCAGTACTTC,CASSPGQGKETQYF
TRBD1,TRBJ2-1,TRBV19,.,TGTGCCAGTGAGGGGGCAACGGGGAATGAGCAGTTCTTC,CASEGATGNEQFF
.,TRBJ2-1,TRBV11-2,.,TGTGCCAGCAGCTTCCCAGCGGCCCGAACCCAGTTAGACAATGAGCAGTTCTTC,CASSFPAARTQLDNEQFF
.,TRBJ2-3,TRBV2,.,TGTGCCAGCAGAACAGGGACCACGGGGACAGATACGCAGTATTTT,CASRTGTTGTDTQYF
.,TRBJ2-2,TRBV6-5,.,TGTGCCAGCAGCCTCGGTGCCTTCGGGTCCGGGGAGCTGTTTTTT,CASSLGAFGSGELFF
TRBD1,TRBJ1-3,TRBV6-5,few,TGTGCCAGCAGCCGGAAAGGGGGCACTGGAAACACCATATATTTT,CASSRKGGTGNTIYF